The rows below give T cell receptor beta chains drawn from one sample of a study of blood T cell repertoires in COVID-19. Sequenced by immunoSEQ multiplex PCR; TCRdb stores in-frame clones only, minus some. Of 85,000 to 130,000 clones listed, 75% to 90% were seen once; the top ten hold under 30%. Sequencing was done on a sample of peripheral blood. These receptor sequences come from a man aged 55 to 70 with acute or convalescent COVID-19. Each CDR3 is given with its conserved first and last residue. Each record gives: D gene, J gene, V gene, CDR3 protein. D genes are given only for firm matches.

d_gene: .
j_gene: TRBJ1-1
v_gene: TRBV6-5
CDR3aa: CASRVAGSLNTEAFF

d_gene: .
j_gene: TRBJ2-6
v_gene: TRBV3-1/TRBV3-2
CDR3aa: CASSRFAAGANVLTF

d_gene: .
j_gene: TRBJ2-1
v_gene: TRBV6-2/TRBV6-3
CDR3aa: CASSYTGTGEFF

d_gene: .
j_gene: TRBJ1-4
v_gene: TRBV4-3
CDR3aa: CASSQTNRAGLFF

d_gene: TRBD1
j_gene: TRBJ1-2
v_gene: TRBV24-1
CDR3aa: CAASTGGNYGYTF

d_gene: TRBD1
j_gene: TRBJ2-2
v_gene: TRBV27
CDR3aa: CASSTNRGNTGELFF

d_gene: .
j_gene: TRBJ1-1
v_gene: TRBV2
CDR3aa: CASSYSLMNTEAFF

d_gene: TRBD2
j_gene: TRBJ2-1
v_gene: TRBV11-1
CDR3aa: CASSLARWGTSGYNEQFF

d_gene: .
j_gene: TRBJ1-4
v_gene: TRBV6-5
CDR3aa: CASSYKAGPNEKLFF

d_gene: .
j_gene: TRBJ1-1
v_gene: TRBV5-6
CDR3aa: CASRGQVRGTEAFF

d_gene: .
j_gene: TRBJ2-2
v_gene: TRBV3-1/TRBV3-2
CDR3aa: CASSQDQGTGELFF

d_gene: .
j_gene: TRBJ2-1
v_gene: TRBV9
CDR3aa: CASSPRRGSYNEQFF

d_gene: .
j_gene: TRBJ1-3
v_gene: TRBV3-1/TRBV3-2
CDR3aa: CASKASGNTIYF

d_gene: .
j_gene: TRBJ1-1
v_gene: TRBV14
CDR3aa: CASSLTKLRNTEAFF

d_gene: .
j_gene: TRBJ1-4
v_gene: TRBV11-2
CDR3aa: CASSSQGLANEKLFF

d_gene: .
j_gene: TRBJ1-1
v_gene: TRBV20-1
CDR3aa: CSASIVWANTEAFF